These 24 T cell receptor beta chains were sequenced from one sample in a study of T-cell memory formation after mild COVID-19. TCRdb re-called the 5' RACE reads through MiXCR, storing one row per CDR3 protein. The sample carries approximately 400,000 distinct CDR3 sequences, under 20% recorded once. What was sequenced was PBMCs or a T cell subset sorted from them (not recorded which). The receptors come from a young man who had mild COVID-19 (a few samples of this study predate the infection). Cell type and time point are not known.

The rearrangement joins TRBV29-1 to TRBJ2-2; tentative D call: TRBD2 (5 bases). The CDR3 is 13 amino acids. The V gene lost 0 bases and the J gene lost 7 bases, with 9 bases spanning the gap. Germline assignment: CDR1 SQVTM and CDR2 ANQGSEA. DNA for the CDR3: TGCAGCGTTGAAGAAACAGCGGTCGGGGAGCTGTTTTTT. As protein: CSVEETAVGELFF.

This clonotype has only a few counts. This sequence joins TRBV3-1 and TRBJ1-3, with D perhaps matching TRBD1 (6 bases). This CDR3 is 15 amino acids long. Germline V gene lookup returns CDR1 LGHDT and CDR2 YNNKEL (reference sequence). V shed 6 bases and J shed 2 bases, with 14 bases lying between them. Here the CDR3 reads CASSSTGNPGNTIYF. The CDR3 bases are TGTGCCAGCAGTTCTACAGGGAACCCTGGAAACACCATATATTTT.

This clonotype came up many times. The rearrangement links TRBV12-3 or TRBV12-4 to TRBJ2-1; TRBD2 agrees at 7 bases. The CDR3 loop spans 14 amino acids. V was pared by 5 bases and J by 5 bases, with 6 bases of the junction left unmatched. The CDR3 nucleotides read TGTGCCAGCAGTCCCCGGACTAGGGACAATGAGCAGTTCTTC. Translating gives CASSPRTRDNEQFF.

In this sample, this clonotype turned up many times. This rearrangement joins TRBV5-1 to TRBJ2-1; TRBD1 might be the D (6 bases). Germline assignment: CDR1 SGHRS and CDR2 YFSETQ. V shed 0 bases and J shed 7 bases, with 14 bases lying between them. The CDR3 length is 15 residues. In DNA, the CDR3 is TGCGCCAGCAGCTTGGGACAGGCAGCATGGAATGAGCAGTTCTTC. Its protein product is CASSLGQAAWNEQFF.

The chain links TRBV12-3 or TRBV12-4 to TRBJ2-5, with D possibly TRBD1 on 5 matching bases. The germline V and J ends were trimmed by 2 bases and 5 bases, with 9 bases remaining between them. The CDR3 has 13 residues. The CDR3 DNA reads TGTGCCAGCAGTTTAAGGGCAGGGGAGACCCAGTACTTC. Amino acids: CASSLRAGETQYF.

This rearrangement joins TRBV19 to TRBJ2-2, with D uncertain. Trimming left V 1 base short and J 6 bases short, with 6 bases between. Germline V gene sequence: CDR1 LNHDA, CDR2 SQIVND (reference sequence). The CDR3 spans 13 residues. The CDR3 DNA follows: TGTGCCAGTAGTATAGTTCCGGCCGGGGAGCTGTTTTTT. Residues: CASSIVPAGELFF.

V usage is TRBV5-1 and J usage is TRBJ2-4, with D tentatively TRBD1 (6 bases). V was cut by 4 bases and J by 6 bases, with 14 bases left in between. Germline CDR1 and CDR2: SGHRS and YFSETQ. This CDR3 has 14 residues. This chain's CDR3 is CASSPGQLLNIQYF. The CDR3, as DNA: TGCGCCAGCAGCCCCGGACAGTTACTAAACATTCAGTACTTC.

The chain links TRBV27 to TRBJ1-3; D might be TRBD1 (6 bases). Germline CDR1 and CDR2: MNHEY and SMNVEV (reference sequence). Trimming cost V 3 bases and J 1 base, with 10 bases left between them. CDR3 length equals 15 residues. CDR3 nucleotides: TGTGCCAGCAGTTTGCACGGACAGTCTGGAAACACCATATATTTT. Translating it yields CASSLHGQSGNTIYF.

V usage is TRBV28 and J usage is TRBJ1-1, with 10 nucleotides matching TRBD1. The V gene's germline CDR1 is MDHEN and CDR2 SYDVKM. V lost 6 bases to trimming and J lost 6 bases; unmatched junction nucleotides: 13. This CDR3 contains 16 residues. For the CDR3, the DNA is TGTGCCAGCAGCGAATGGACAGGGGGGAGGGTCGCTGAAGCTTTCTTT. Translated, it gives CASSEWTGGRVAEAFF.

This clonotype was picked up many times. The chain recombines TRBV7-9 with TRBJ1-2, with D tentatively TRBD1 (5 bases). Germline CDR1 and CDR2: SEHNR and FQNEAQ (reference sequence). Trimming removed 0 bases from V and 3 bases from J, with 14 bases in between. This CDR3 region has 16 residues. The CDR3 loop reads CASSLAPRGWDYGYTF. In DNA, the CDR3 is TGTGCCAGCAGCTTAGCGCCGAGGGGATGGGACTATGGCTACACCTTC. The full variable domain, with the rest looked up from reference TRBV7-9 and TRBJ1-2, is DTGVSQNPRHKITKRGQNVTFRCDPISEHNRLYWYRQTLGQGPEFLTYFQNEAQLEKSRLLSDRFSAERPKGSFSTLEIQRTEQGDSAMYLCASSLAPRGWDYGYTFGSGTRLTVV.

The chain uses TRBV6-5 and TRBJ1-2; D remains unclear. V was cut by 0 bases and J by 3 bases, with 11 bases left in between. The CDR3 is 15 residues long. In germline, CDR1 is MNHEY, CDR2 SVGAGI. In DNA form, the CDR3 reads TGTGCCAGCAGTTACTCCGTTCCGCTCGACTATGGCTACACCTTC. It translates to CASSYSVPLDYGYTF.

This chain connects TRBV15 to TRBJ2-3; 7 bases agree with TRBD1. The CDR3 contains 15 residues. Germline-derived CDR1 and CDR2 are LNHNV and YYDKDF (reference sequence). Trimming at V came to 9 bases and at J to 5 bases, leaving 14 bases not matched to a gene. DNA for the CDR3: TGTGCCACAAGGGCCAGAAGGACAGGCATAGATACGCAGTATTTT. Protein product: CATRARRTGIDTQYF. The variable domain in full, completed from reference TRBV15 and TRBJ2-3, reads DAMVIQNPRYQVTQFGKPVTLSCSQTLNHNVMYWYQQKSSQAPKLLFHYYDKDFNNEADTPDNFQSRRPNTSFCFLDIRSPGLGDTAMYLCATRARRTGIDTQYFGPGTRLTVL.

This chain links TRBV28 with TRBJ2-2; 8 bases agree with TRBD1. Losses at the gene ends were 6 bases for V and 2 bases for J; bases not matched to a gene: 2. Germline lookup yields CDR1 MDHEN and CDR2 SYDVKM. There are 14 residues in the CDR3. CDR3 in amino acids: CASRQGGNTGELFF. The DNA of the CDR3 is TGTGCCAGCAGACAGGGGGGAAACACCGGGGAGCTGTTTTTT.

V gene TRBV24-1 combines with J gene TRBJ2-2; 7 bases fit TRBD2. From germline, CDR1 is KGHDR and CDR2 SFDVKD. The V segment lost 12 bases and the J segment 0 bases; nucleotides outside the gene matches: 6. The CDR3 is made up of 14 amino acids. The chain's CDR3 is CAPQTSANTGELFF. Here the CDR3 DNA reads TGTGCCCCGCAAACTAGCGCGAACACCGGGGAGCTGTTTTTT.

The chain is built from TRBV5-1 and TRBJ2-2; possibly TRBD1 or TRBD2 for D (6 bases each). Per the germline V gene, CDR1 is SGHRS and CDR2 is YFSETQ. This CDR3 is 15 amino acids long. With 4 bases removed from V and 3 bases from J, the gap between germline ends came to 13 bases. The CDR3 DNA reads as TGCGCCAGCAGCCACGGGGGCGCGGACACCGGGGAGCTGTTTTTT. Amino acids: CASSHGGADTGELFF.

The chain is built from TRBV9 and TRBJ2-1; D is unclear. CDR1 is SGDLS and CDR2 is YYNGEE in the germline V gene. Trimming removed 4 bases from V and 7 bases from J, with 9 bases in between. The CDR3 length is 12 residues. CDR3 amino acids: CASSPVGNEQFF. CDR3 in DNA: TGTGCCAGCAGCCCCGTAGGTAATGAGCAGTTCTTC.

This chain uses TRBV9 with TRBJ1-1, with TRBD1 matching 9 bases. Germline values: CDR1 SGDLS, CDR2 YYNGEE. The CDR3 runs 14 residues. Trimming at V came to 4 bases and at J to 4 bases, leaving 5 bases not matched to a gene. The CDR3: CASSSRDRATEAFF. Here the CDR3 DNA reads TGTGCCAGCAGCTCCCGGGACAGGGCCACTGAAGCTTTCTTT.

This clonotype was counted between two and nine times. The V call is TRBV20-1, the J call TRBJ2-2, with D hard to call. CDR1 is DFQATT and CDR2 is SNEGSKA in the germline V gene (reference sequence). V was trimmed by 0 bases and J by 2 bases, leaving 10 bases between them. The CDR3 has 15 amino acids. Here the CDR3 DNA reads TGCAGTGCTAGAGATCTCGTGAGAAACACCGGGGAGCTGTTTTTT. It specifies CSARDLVRNTGELFF.

The rearrangement joins TRBV20-1 to TRBJ2-3, with 12 positions matching TRBD2. The CDR3 is made up of 15 amino acids. V lost 5 bases, J lost 1 base, and 4 bases stayed unmatched. Germline V CDR1 and CDR2: DFQATT, SNEGSKA (reference sequence). CDR3 DNA sequence: TGCAGTGCTCCTCGACTAGCGGGGGGCACAGATACGCAGTATTTT. Translated, it gives CSAPRLAGGTDTQYF.

The rearrangement uses TRBV7-9 and TRBJ2-4; tentatively, D is TRBD1 (6 bases). Germline V gene lookup returns CDR1 SEHNR and CDR2 FQNEAQ (reference sequence). The CDR3 is made up of 13 amino acids. V lost 10 bases and J lost 7, with 17 bases in between. The CDR3 protein is CATGPRTVNIQYF. The CDR3 bases are TGTGCCACCGGCCCGAGGACAGTCAACATTCAGTACTTC.

J is TRBJ2-2 and V is TRBV6-6; TRBD2 aligns across 9 bases. The germline gives CDR1 MNHNY, CDR2 SVGAGI (reference sequence). Germline trimming cut 5 bases from V and 3 bases from J; bases unmatched to any gene: 10. The CDR3 covers 17 residues. The DNA for the CDR3 is TGTGCCAGCAGTCCCTTGCGGGGGGGCCTGGACACCGGGGAGCTGTTTTTT. Protein product: CASSPLRGGLDTGELFF.

J is TRBJ2-7 and V is TRBV4-1; 10 positions match TRBD2. After removal of 0 bases from V and 6 bases from J, the junction contained 11 bases not matched to a gene. The CDR3 has 17 residues. Per germline, CDR1 MGHRA and CDR2 YSYEKL. CDR3 sequence: CASSQDIGAGGQGEQYF. The DNA of the CDR3 is TGCGCCAGCAGCCAAGATATCGGAGCGGGGGGGCAGGGCGAGCAGTACTTC.

This clonotype was counted between two and nine times. This sequence joins TRBV7-3 and TRBJ2-4; no definite D call. The CDR3 extends over 12 amino acids. V lost 10 bases and J lost 1, with 8 bases in between. Germline CDR1 reads SGHTA; CDR2 reads FQGTGA. CDR3 in amino acids: CATTNAKNIQYF. Written as DNA, the CDR3 is TGTGCCACTACGAACGCCAAAAACATTCAGTACTTC.

This chain uses TRBV19 with TRBJ1-5; 8 bases are a match to TRBD1. CDR1 LNHDA and CDR2 SQIVND come from the germline V gene (reference sequence). There are 16 residues in the CDR3. With V trimmed by 6 bases and J by 7 bases, 14 bases remained unmatched. The CDR3 loop is CASRNLNQGARQPQHF. As DNA, the CDR3 is TGTGCCAGTAGGAATCTGAATCAGGGGGCACGGCAGCCCCAGCATTTT.